What follows describes a single T cell receptor beta chain. This clone's antigen is unknown. The input lacks base qualities; no much larger clone sits a single base away. Peripheral blood CD8+ and CD4+ T cells from healthy donors, Susac syndrome patients and multiple sclerosis patients were profiled by high-throughput TCR beta sequencing. The healthy donors served as controls matched for age and sex. Bulk CD8+ and CD4+ T cells were purified by magnetic negative isolation, whereas CD8+ TEMRA cells were enriched by FACS. Blood was collected in EDTA tubes and processed within 24 hours, with PBMCs isolated through density gradient centrifugation. PBMCs intended for TCR sequencing were cryopreserved in liquid nitrogen and were subsequently thawed in a 37 degrees C water bath. The sorted or isolated CD4+, CD8+ and CD8+ TEMRA cells reached a purity of at least 90%. The data belong to a study of CD8 T cells in Susac syndrome (dated by TCRdb to about 2019). Concerning the study at large: Repertoire sequencing was used to test whether CD8+ T cell activation and differentiation in Susac syndrome was antigen driven. Overall study outcomes, separate from this receptor: The number of individuals in the TCR sequencing and HLA analysis was recognized as being relatively small.

Cut back by 5 bases and 5 bases, the V and J ends lie 16 bases apart. Reading the germline V gene gives CDR1 SGHRS and CDR2 YFSETQ. Measured from the cysteine to the phenylalanine, the CDR3 is 15 residues long. The only DNA kept is the CDR3, 45 bases in frame from the first base. RNA was extracted with the RNeasy kit and roughly 0.45 to 1 ug was reverse transcribed using random hexamers. The immunoSEQ multiplex PCR assay, covering 54 Vbeta and 13 Jbeta segments, was used to amplify TCR beta CDR3 regions. PCR amplification bias was corrected by using a synthetic template baseline for primer optimization and computational correction. Per the source publication's procedure: Reads were annotated to V, D and J genes according to IMGT and were analyzed with immunoSEQ Analyzer, with only productive sequences retained. To calculate clonality, Shannon entropy was normalized by log2 of the number of productive unique sequences and then subtracted from one. For each patient and control, public and private clones were evaluated among the 100 most prevalent clones. Clones were defined as Susac-specific when absent from the healthy and MS cohorts, from about a thousand published viral clones and from other ImmuneACCESS disease sequences. TCRdb redid the processing of the public reads, applying fastp at Q25 and MiXCR, and retained in-frame beta chains. Merged by CDR3 protein, the rows form single entries marked with the most common genes and DNA. What appears here as the V and J calls and clone size reflects TCRdb's work, not the paper's. The sample yields some 200,000 distinct CDR3 sequences; over 85% were counted once. Of the sample, 0.085% to 0.12% falls within the top ten clones.

The source is a human donor in good health. This sequence uses TRBV5-1 and TRBJ2-2; the D region is possibly TRBD1 or TRBD2, each matching across 5 bases. The sequenced sample was CD4+ T cells from PBMCs. CDR3 reads: CASSRGSTGTGELFF. The nucleotide sequence reads TGCGCCAGCAGTCGGGGCTCCACCGGTACCGGGGAGCTGTTTTTT.